The next 20 T cell receptor beta chains were all read from a single sample in a study of T cells expressing NK-cell markers. TCRdb re-called the 5' RACE reads; every CDR3 protein appears as one record, without DNA. Across 200,000 to 300,000 distinct CDR3 sequences, the top ten clones capture around 0.42% of the sample. The sequenced sample was blood T cells: a sorted CD56 or NKG2C T cell subset, CD4+ or CD8+ T cells, or bulk PBMC T cells (not recorded which). All receptors come from a man in his late teens or twenties in good health.

The chain uses TRBV7-9 and TRBJ2-1. CDR3 length: 14 amino acids. In germline, CDR1 is SEHNR, CDR2 FQNEAQ (reference sequence). Here the CDR3 reads CASSSLRKAWEQFF.

The chain has TRBV7-9 and TRBJ1-1; TCRdb's assignment of TRBD1 cannot be checked, as there is no DNA. The V gene's germline CDR1 is SEHNR and CDR2 FQNEAQ (reference sequence). There are 15 residues in the CDR3. CDR3: CASSRPGQVGTEAFF. The complete variable domain, with remaining parts taken from reference TRBV7-9 and TRBJ1-1, reads DTGVSQNPRHKITKRGQNVTFRCDPISEHNRLYWYRQTLGQGPEFLTYFQNEAQLEKSRLLSDRFSAERPKGSFSTLEIQRTEQGDSAMYLCASSRPGQVGTEAFFGQGTRLTVV.

This chain links TRBV7-2 with TRBJ1-4; no DNA is available, so the TRBD1 call from TCRdb remains unchecked. The CDR3 totals 15 residues. The V gene's germline CDR1 is SGHTA and CDR2 FQGNSA. CDR3 residues: CASSLVGGRNEKLFF.

The V gene is TRBV20-1, the J gene TRBJ2-7; the D gene TCRdb calls, TRBD1, cannot be checked with no DNA. The CDR3 totals 13 residues. Germline V gives CDR1 DFQATT, CDR2 SNEGSKA (reference sequence). The CDR3 loop reads CSAWGSENYEQYF.

This chain connects TRBV29-1 to TRBJ2-3; TCRdb lists TRBD2, though no DNA is available to test this call. There are 15 residues in the CDR3. In germline, CDR1 is SQVTM, CDR2 ANQGSEA. The CDR3 spells CSARTSGVYTDTQYF.

The V gene is TRBV5-1, the J gene TRBJ2-1; TCRdb's D call, TRBD2, is unchecked because there is no DNA. CDR3 length: 15 amino acids. Germline V gene lookup returns CDR1 SGHRS and CDR2 YFSETQ. The chain's CDR3 is CASSPGLAGRNEQFF.

V and J are TRBV5-1 and TRBJ1-1; the TRBD1 assignment by TCRdb is unverifiable without DNA. Germline values: CDR1 SGHRS, CDR2 YFSETQ. The CDR3 extends over 15 amino acids. CDR3 region: CASTLDGQGPKQAFF.

The rearrangement links TRBV15 to TRBJ2-5; TCRdb picks TRBD1, but there is no DNA to check that call. The CDR3 is 15 residues long. CDR1 and CDR2 (germline): LNHNV, YYDKDF (reference sequence). The CDR3 loop reads CATSVSPGTEETQYF. Combining the CDR3 with reference TRBV15 and TRBJ2-5 gives the whole variable domain DAMVIQNPRYQVTQFGKPVTLSCSQTLNHNVMYWYQQKSSQAPKLLFHYYDKDFNNEADTPDNFQSRRPNTSFCFLDIRSPGLGDTAMYLCATSVSPGTEETQYFGPGTRLLVL.

V gene TRBV12-3 or TRBV12-4 combines with J gene TRBJ2-3; TCRdb proposes TRBD1, but this gene call is untestable without DNA. This CDR3 region has 14 residues. CDR3 region: CASSQGQGPDTQYF.

The chain uses TRBV12-3 or TRBV12-4 and TRBJ1-3; without DNA, the TCRdb call of TRBD1 cannot be checked. The CDR3 is made up of 14 amino acids. This chain's CDR3 is CASSSTASGNTIYF.

The chain couples TRBV20-1 to TRBJ2-7. The germline V gene has CDR1 DFQATT and CDR2 SNEGSKA (reference sequence). This CDR3 spans 12 amino acids. The CDR3 sequence is CSASNSDYEQYF.

V is TRBV7-6 and J is TRBJ2-2; the TRBD2 assignment by TCRdb is unverifiable without DNA. CDR1 is SGHVS, CDR2 FNYEAQ, per germline. The CDR3 length is 16 residues. The CDR3 loop reads CASSLRAGGSTGELFF.

The chain employs TRBV19 and TRBJ2-2. CDR3 length equals 14 residues. Germline CDR1 and CDR2: LNHDA and SQIVND (reference sequence). The CDR3 is CASRLDPNTGELFF.

This chain connects TRBV12-3 or TRBV12-4 to TRBJ1-1; TCRdb's D gene call, TRBD1, goes unchecked for lack of DNA. The CDR3 loop spans 16 amino acids. CDR3 residues: CASSLRGAVGNTEAFF.

CDR3 in amino acids: CASSELESGANVLTF. The rearrangement joins TRBV2 to TRBJ2-6. CDR1 is SNHLY, CDR2 FYNNEI, per germline. This CDR3 comprises 15 residues.

The genes are TRBV12-3 or TRBV12-4 and TRBJ2-5; TCRdb gives TRBD1 as the D gene, but with no DNA this cannot be confirmed. The CDR3 is 16 residues long. The chain's CDR3 is CASSLIGTGLGETQYF.

This rearrangement joins TRBV12-3 or TRBV12-4 to TRBJ1-2. CDR3 length: 14 amino acids. The CDR3 loop reads CASSLVDSVSGYTF.

The chain carries TRBV11-1 and TRBJ2-1; the D call from TCRdb, TRBD1, cannot be confirmed without DNA. Germline V CDR1 and CDR2: SGHAT, FQDESV (reference sequence). This CDR3 comprises 13 residues. The CDR3 sequence: CASSFPGVNEQFF.

The rearrangement links TRBV6-2 or TRBV6-3 to TRBJ1-2; TCRdb designates TRBD1, a call that cannot be tested without DNA. The CDR3 contains 13 residues. The germline gives CDR1 MNHEY, CDR2 SVGEGT. The CDR3 loop is CASSSRGRDGYTF.

The chain employs TRBV29-1 and TRBJ2-3; the D call of TRBD1 rests on TCRdb alone, since no DNA is present to check it. CDR3 length: 14 amino acids. Germline loops: CDR1 SQVTM, CDR2 ANQGSEA. The CDR3 protein is CSVEDGQPTDTQYF.